This entry lists 2 T cell receptor beta chains sequenced from one sample in a study of Ad26.COV2.S vaccination and SARS-CoV-2 variants. Profiled with immunoSEQ multiplex PCR; TCRdb holds only in-frame clones, not every one. The sample includes over 400,000 clones, roughly 90% of them seen just once. Regarding treatment: 15 to 20 received Ad26.COV2.S at low or high dose, single or two shots; about 5 received placebo; per-sample allocation not given. Each sample was drawn 63 days after the first injection (of vaccine or placebo). Material: peripheral blood, obtained in a trial of Ad26.COV2.S vaccine versus placebo. The source is a person aged 18-65 years who received the Ad26.COV2.S COVID-19 vaccine or a placebo.

The J gene is TRBJ2-7, the V gene TRBV4-3; possibly TRBD1 for D (5 bases). Germline V gene sequence: CDR1 LGHNA, CDR2 YSLEER. The ends were cut back, 3 bases at V and 0 bases at J, with 9 bases in the middle. The CDR3 is made up of 14 amino acids. CDR3 region: CASSHDSYSYEQYF. Written as DNA, the CDR3 is TGCGCCAGCAGCCATGACAGTTACTCCTACGAGCAGTACTTC.

The chain has TRBV10-2 and TRBJ1-6, with 9 bases identical to TRBD1. This CDR3 spans 17 amino acids. In germline, CDR1 is WSHSY, CDR2 SAAADI. With 3 bases clipped from V and 5 bases from J, the junction kept 8 bases outside the gene matches. CDR3 sequence (DNA): TGCGCCAGCAGTGAACCCCTCTACAGGGGGCATAATTCACCCCTCCACTTT. This codes for CASSEPLYRGHNSPLHF.